Below, 3 T cell receptor beta chains from the same sample are listed, as sequenced in a study of post-analysis software for immune sequencing data. Whole-study results and caveats: TRBV segments more frequent in patients than in controls numbered about 5 and included TRBV5-6, TRBV5-1 and TRBV20-1.

Their cognate antigens are unknown. Researchers reported that TCR beta cDNA libraries carried unique molecular identifiers. TCRdb re-called the PCR reads with MiXCR, one entry per CDR3 protein. Among 450,000 to 700,000 distinct CDR3 sequences, around 44% were seen once, and the ten largest hold 1.5% to 2%. What was sequenced was blood. Receptors were obtained from a girl between 5 and 17 years old with multiple sclerosis.

The table lists this clonotype with a few counts. V usage is TRBV28 and J usage is TRBJ2-7; unclear D gene. The germline CDR1 and CDR2 sequences are MDHEN and SYDVKM. V lost 8 bases to trimming and J lost 3 bases, with 8 bases between them. The CDR3 covers 11 residues. The CDR3, as DNA: TGTGCCAGCCTTTCGGGCTACGAGCAGTACTTC. As protein: CASLSGYEQYF.

This CDR3 reads CSARKGQRNTEAFF. CDR3 bases: TGCAGTGCTAGAAAAGGGCAGAGGAACACTGAAGCTTTCTTT. This sequence joins TRBV20-1 and TRBJ1-1; the D is unclear. Trimming left V 2 bases short and J 1 base short, with 11 bases between. The CDR3 is 14 amino acids. Germline-derived CDR1 and CDR2 are DFQATT and SNEGSKA (reference sequence).

With respect to this clonotype: The junction departs from germline at one end; a sequencing error may be responsible. The chain combines TRBV20-1 with TRBJ2-7, with 12 bases that match TRBD2. Germline CDR1 DFQATT, CDR2 SNEGSKA (reference sequence). CDR3 length: 15 residues. Here the CDR3 DNA reads TGCAGTGTTAGAGACCCGACTAGCGGGAGCTACGAGCAGTACTTC. Translated, it gives CSVRDPTSGSYEQYF.